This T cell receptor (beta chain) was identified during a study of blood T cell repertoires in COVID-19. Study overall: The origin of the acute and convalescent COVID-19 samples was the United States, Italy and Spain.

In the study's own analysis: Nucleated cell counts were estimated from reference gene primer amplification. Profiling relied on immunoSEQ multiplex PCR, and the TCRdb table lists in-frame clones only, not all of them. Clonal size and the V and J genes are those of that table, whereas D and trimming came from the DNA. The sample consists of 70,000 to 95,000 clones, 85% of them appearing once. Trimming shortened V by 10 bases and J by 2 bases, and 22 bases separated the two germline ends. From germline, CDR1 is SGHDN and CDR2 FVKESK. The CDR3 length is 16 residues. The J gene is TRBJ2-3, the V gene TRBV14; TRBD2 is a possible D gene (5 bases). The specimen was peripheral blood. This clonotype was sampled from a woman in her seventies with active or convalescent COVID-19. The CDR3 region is CANAEVLHTPTDTQYF. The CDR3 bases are TGTGCCAACGCGGAGGTTCTCCACACTCCCACAGATACGCAGTATTTT.